Below are 30 T cell receptor beta chains sequenced from a single sample in a study of technical replicates of blood from a few donors. Only in-frame clones appear in the TCRdb table, and some are missing; sequencing was by immunoSEQ multiplex PCR. The data contain roughly 79,000 clones, approximately 80% of them singletons. The sample was PBMCs. The receptors come from a human donor in good health. Some clones in this sample may be carry-over from other donors' samples.

The gene calls are TRBV27 and TRBJ1-2; 12 nucleotides agree with TRBD1. The CDR3 covers 17 residues. CDR1 and CDR2 from the germline V gene are MNHEY and SMNVEV (reference sequence). Trimming took 3 bases from V and 2 from J; bases not matched to a gene: 7. The DNA of the CDR3 is TGTGCCAGCAGTTTTAGCGGTGGGACAGGGGGCAACTATGGCTACACCTTC. Protein product: CASSFSGGTGGNYGYTF.

J is TRBJ1-5 and V is TRBV4-1; the D gene is possibly TRBD1 (5 bases). Trimming cost V 0 bases and J 0 bases, with 15 bases left between them. The CDR3 runs 18 residues. Germline V CDR1 and CDR2: MGHRA, YSYEKL. In DNA form, the CDR3 reads TGCGCCAGCAGCCAAGAATCCTTAGGAGGGGATAGCAATCAGCCCCAGCATTTT. Translated: CASSQESLGGDSNQPQHF.

This chain uses TRBV7-9 with TRBJ2-3; a weak D match, TRBD1 (6 bases). The V gene lost 3 bases and the J gene lost 3 bases, with 10 bases spanning the gap. The CDR3 spans 14 residues. Per the germline V gene, CDR1 is SEHNR and CDR2 is FQNEAQ (reference sequence). CDR3 bases: TGTGCCAGCAGCTTTGAGGGGGTGACAGATACGCAGTATTTT. This encodes CASSFEGVTDTQYF.

The chain employs TRBV6-5 and TRBJ2-2; a possible D gene is TRBD1 (6 bases). The germline V and J ends were trimmed by 6 bases and 8 bases, with 19 bases remaining between them. The CDR3 totals 15 residues. Germline CDR1 is MNHEY and CDR2 is SVGAGI. In DNA form, the CDR3 reads TGTGCCAGCAGCTCCCGGGACACCTGGCTGGGGGAGCTGTTTTTT. This encodes CASSSRDTWLGELFF.

This clone was seen just once. This chain links TRBV29-1 with TRBJ2-7, with unresolved D. With 6 bases removed from V and 3 bases from J, the gap between germline ends came to 12 bases. This CDR3 contains 12 residues. Germline V gene lookup returns CDR1 SQVTM and CDR2 ANQGSEA. CDR3 sequence reads: CSVQTDLYEQYF. DNA of the CDR3: TGCAGCGTCCAAACAGACCTCTACGAGCAGTACTTC.

The chain carries TRBV7-8 and TRBJ2-7; 10 bases are shared with TRBD1. Germline CDR1 SGHVS, CDR2 FQNEAQ. The CDR3 is 14 amino acids. J lost 6 bases, V lost 2 bases, and 4 bases had no gene match. The CDR3 spells CASSLRQGAGEQYF. CDR3 coding DNA: TGTGCCAGCAGCTTAAGACAGGGGGCGGGCGAGCAGTACTTC.

The genes are TRBV7-3 and TRBJ2-1; 14 bases match TRBD2. Germline V lookup: CDR1 SGHTA, CDR2 FQGTGA. The CDR3 sequence is 17 residues long. In DNA, the CDR3 is TGTCCGATTTCCGGGACTAGCGGGAGTCGCGCCTACAATGAGCAGTTCTTC. It specifies CPISGTSGSRAYNEQFF.

The chain uses TRBV2 and TRBJ1-5, with 10 bases lining up with TRBD1. V was pared by 6 bases and J by 7 bases, with 9 bases of the junction left unmatched. Looked up from germline, CDR1 is SNHLY and CDR2 is FYNNEI. There are 15 residues in the CDR3. Here the CDR3 reads CASSPDRGREQPQHF. The CDR3 region has the DNA TGTGCCAGCAGCCCCGACAGGGGGCGCGAACAGCCCCAGCATTTT.

This clone was seen more than once but under ten times. The chain has TRBV18 and TRBJ1-3, with no clear D. The V end was cut by 3 bases, the J end by 4 bases, with 4 bases between. The CDR3 contains 12 residues. Germline V gene data show CDR1 as KGHSH and CDR2 as LQKENI. CDR3 in amino acids: CASSPEGNTIYF. The CDR3 bases are TGTGCCAGCTCACCGGAGGGAAACACCATATATTTT. Full variable domain (outside the CDR3, taken from reference TRBV18 and TRBJ1-3): NAGVMQNPRHLVRRRGQEARLRCSPMKGHSHVYWYRQLPEEGLKFMVYLQKENIIDESGMPKERFSAEFPKEGPSILRIQQVVRGDSAAYFCASSPEGNTIYFGEGSWLTVV.

The table lists this clone with a few counts. The chain joins TRBV6-7 to TRBJ2-1, with 7 nucleotides matching TRBD1. TRBV6-7 falls under the ORF class, with uncertain function. J was trimmed by 8 bases and V by 2 bases; bases with no gene match: 12. The CDR3 is 16 amino acids. The CDR3 DNA follows: TGTGCCAGCAGTTACCTAGGACAGGAAATAGTGCATGAGCAGTTCTTC. This gives the protein CASSYLGQEIVHEQFF.

The V gene is TRBV6-6, the J gene TRBJ2-1, with no clear D. CDR1 is MNHNY and CDR2 is SVGAGI in the germline V gene (reference sequence). The CDR3 is 12 residues long. Between the trimmed V and J ends, which lost 2 bases and 8 bases, there was a span of 7 bases. CDR3 sequence (DNA): TGTGCCAGCAGTTACGTCCGCGATGAGCAGTTCTTC. Protein product: CASSYVRDEQFF.

This clone was observed a few times. The chain employs TRBV2 and TRBJ2-7; D possibly corresponds to TRBD1 (5 bases). V was pared by 7 bases and J by 3 bases, with 7 bases between. This CDR3 contains 11 residues. CDR1 is SNHLY and CDR2 is FYNNEI in the germline V gene. The CDR3 loop is CASIDSYEQYF. Here the CDR3 DNA reads TGTGCCAGCATAGACAGCTACGAGCAGTACTTC.

This clone has only a few counts. V is TRBV6-1 and J is TRBJ2-5; TRBD2 matches at 7 bases. The CDR3 has 16 amino acids. With 0 bases clipped from V and 5 bases from J, the junction kept 9 bases outside the gene matches. Germline V gives CDR1 MNHNS, CDR2 SASEGT. The CDR3 DNA is TGTGCCAGCAGTGAAGCCGCTGGCGGGAGAGGGGAGACCCAGTACTTC. It translates to CASSEAAGGRGETQYF.

This clone was detected only a few times. The chain joins TRBV10-3 to TRBJ1-1; TRBD1 matches at 7 bases. This CDR3 region has 14 residues. Germline V gene sequence: CDR1 ENHRY, CDR2 SYGVKD. The J segment lost 1 base and the V segment lost 6 bases, leaving 5 bases of the junction unmatched. Here the CDR3 reads CAISLGTENTEAFF. In nucleotides, the CDR3 is TGTGCCATCAGCCTCGGGACAGAGAACACTGAAGCTTTCTTT.

This clone was counted a single time. This chain joins TRBV19 and TRBJ2-1; 10 positions match TRBD2. The CDR3 covers 14 residues. The V gene end was trimmed by 1 base and the J gene end by 15 bases; junction bases not matched to a gene: 9. In germline, CDR1 is LNHDA, CDR2 SQIVND (reference sequence). For the CDR3, the DNA is TGTGCCAGTAGTATAGGCGGGGCTAGCGGGAGTCGGTTCTTC. Translation gives CASSIGGASGSRFF.

J is TRBJ1-5 and V is TRBV7-6; D unresolved. CDR3 length: 13 residues. V was trimmed by 5 bases and J by 5 bases, leaving 10 bases between them. Germline V gene lookup returns CDR1 SGHVS and CDR2 FNYEAQ. CDR3 region: CASSPTRDQPQHF. The CDR3 nucleotides are TGTGCCAGCAGCCCCACACGGGATCAGCCCCAGCATTTT.

This clone has a single count. The J gene is TRBJ2-1, the V gene TRBV7-9, with D maybe TRBD2 (5 bases). Trimming removed 6 bases from V and 0 bases from J, with 21 bases in between. CDR1 and CDR2 from the germline V gene are SEHNR and FQNEAQ (reference sequence). The CDR3 runs 18 residues. CDR3 in amino acids: CASSPRIGSGSSYNEQFF. Here the CDR3 DNA reads TGTGCCAGCAGTCCCCGTATTGGCAGCGGAAGCTCCTACAATGAGCAGTTCTTC.

V and J are TRBV27 and TRBJ2-7, with D hard to call. The germline CDR1 and CDR2 sequences are MNHEY and SMNVEV (reference sequence). This CDR3 has 13 amino acids. V was shortened by 4 bases and J by 0 bases, with 7 bases between the two germline ends. The CDR3 here is CASSSLDSYEQYF. CDR3 DNA sequence: TGTGCCAGCAGTTCCCTAGACTCCTACGAGCAGTACTTC.

The V call is TRBV9, the J call TRBJ2-3; weak D call: TRBD2 (5 bases). V lost 3 bases and J 2 bases, leaving 19 bases between the germline ends. Germline V gene lookup returns CDR1 SGDLS and CDR2 YYNGEE. The CDR3 extends over 17 amino acids. DNA of the CDR3: TGTGCCAGCAGCGCCGAGAGGTTTGGAGGTGTCACAGATACGCAGTATTTT. Amino acid sequence: CASSAERFGGVTDTQYF. Variable domain in full (rest from reference TRBV9 and TRBJ2-3): DSGVTQTPKHLITATGQRVTLRCSPRSGDLSVYWYQQSLDQGLQFLIQYYNGEERAKGNILERFSAQQFPDLHSELNLSSLELGDSALYFCASSAERFGGVTDTQYFGPGTRLTVL.

V gene TRBV5-8 combines with J gene TRBJ2-5, with TRBD1 matching over 7 bases. Losses at the gene ends were 3 bases for V and 5 bases for J; bases not matched to a gene: 4. The CDR3 consists of 13 residues. The germline gives CDR1 SGHTS, CDR2 YDEGEE. As DNA, the CDR3 is TGTGCCAGCAGCTCAGGACAGGTTGAGACCCAGTACTTC. It translates to CASSSGQVETQYF.

Regarding this clone: In the same sample, other DNA sequences code for this CDR3. This rearrangement joins TRBV4-3 to TRBJ1-3; maybe TRBD1 (6 bases). CDR3 length: 16 residues. Germline V gives CDR1 LGHNA, CDR2 YSLEER. The V and J ends lost 0 bases and 0 bases respectively, with 9 bases between them. The CDR3 DNA reads TGCGCCAGCAGCCAAGACAGGGGATTCTCTGGAAACACCATATATTTT. Protein: CASSQDRGFSGNTIYF.

This chain uses TRBV30 with TRBJ1-5; no clear D gene. Germline assignment: CDR1 GTSNPN and CDR2 SVGIG (reference sequence). The germline V and J ends were trimmed by 4 bases and 2 bases, with 6 bases remaining between them. The CDR3 runs 12 residues. The CDR3, as DNA: TGTGCCTGGAACGGGGGCAATCAGCCCCAGCATTTT. The encoded protein is CAWNGGNQPQHF.

V gene TRBV7-9 combines with J gene TRBJ1-5, with 10 bases aligning to TRBD1. Trimming cost V 5 bases and J 3 bases; bases outside gene matches: 4. Per germline, CDR1 SEHNR and CDR2 FQNEAQ (reference sequence). The CDR3 covers 15 residues. The CDR3 protein is CASSKGTGDNQPQHF. The CDR3, as DNA: TGTGCCAGCAGCAAGGGGACAGGGGACAATCAGCCCCAGCATTTT.

Note on this clone: One end of the junction is discordant with germline, which a read error may explain. CDR3 nucleotide sequence: TGTGCCAGCAGCTGGGACAGCCGCCCCCTCTTC. It yields the protein CASSWDSRPLF. J is TRBJ1-2 and V is TRBV7-2, with TRBD1 matching over 7 bases. The length of the CDR3 is 11 residues. Germline CDR1 and CDR2: SGHTA and FQGNSA.

The J gene is TRBJ2-1, the V gene TRBV7-2; 12 nucleotides line up with TRBD1. CDR1 and CDR2 from the germline V gene are SGHTA and FQGNSA. V lost 5 bases and J lost 6; bases outside the gene matches: 8. This CDR3 contains 16 residues. The CDR3 loop reads CASSPRLGQGANEQFF. CDR3 coding DNA: TGTGCCAGCAGCCCCCGCTTGGGACAGGGGGCCAATGAGCAGTTCTTC. The whole variable domain, filled in from reference TRBV7-2 and TRBJ2-1, reads GAGVSQSPSNKVTEKGKDVELRCDPISGHTALYWYRQSLGQGLEFLIYFQGNSAPDKSGLPSDRFSAERTGGSVSTLTIQRTQQEDSAVYLCASSPRLGQGANEQFFGPGTRLTVL.

The genes are TRBV5-1 and TRBJ1-6; TRBD1 is a possible D gene (5 bases). Germline V lookup: CDR1 SGHRS, CDR2 YFSETQ. The CDR3 loop spans 15 amino acids. V lost 0 bases, J lost 7 bases, and 11 bases lay in between. In DNA form, the CDR3 reads TGCGCCAGCAGCTTGGGGGGCAGGGTCAATTCACCCCTCCACTTT. This gives the protein CASSLGGRVNSPLHF.

The chain carries TRBV25-1 and TRBJ1-3, with TRBD1 matching 9 bases. The germline CDR1 and CDR2 sequences are MGHDK and SYGVNS. Trimming removed 6 bases from V and 13 bases from J; junction bases left unmatched: 13. This CDR3 has 14 amino acids. The CDR3 DNA reads as TGTGCCAGCAGCAAGACGGGACAGGGATCTCAGATATATTTT. Amino acids: CASSKTGQGSQIYF.

The rearrangement uses TRBV19 and TRBJ1-1; D may be TRBD1 (5 bases). V was pared by 9 bases and J by 4 bases, with 12 bases between. The CDR3 is made up of 12 amino acids. Germline V gene sequence: CDR1 LNHDA, CDR2 SQIVND (reference sequence). In nucleotides, the CDR3 is TGTGCCAGCAGTTGGGGGGGCACTGAAGCTTTCTTT. Protein: CASSWGGTEAFF.

This chain uses TRBV5-4 with TRBJ2-1; perhaps TRBD2 as D (6 bases). CDR3 size: 16 residues. The V end was cut by 4 bases, the J end by 6 bases, with 20 bases between. Germline-derived CDR1 and CDR2 are SGHNT and YYREEE (reference sequence). The CDR3 spells CASSKSGLNIFNEQFF. The CDR3 DNA reads as TGTGCCAGCAGCAAATCGGGACTTAACATATTCAATGAGCAGTTCTTC.

This chain uses TRBV7-9 with TRBJ1-1; D call uncertain. The V end lost 1 base, the J end lost 0 bases, and 9 bases lay between the germline ends. Looked up from germline, CDR1 is SEHNR and CDR2 is FQNEAQ (reference sequence). The CDR3 runs 15 residues. CDR3 nucleotide sequence: TGTGCCAGCAGCTTAGGTCCAGTGATGAACACTGAAGCTTTCTTT. It is translated as CASSLGPVMNTEAFF.